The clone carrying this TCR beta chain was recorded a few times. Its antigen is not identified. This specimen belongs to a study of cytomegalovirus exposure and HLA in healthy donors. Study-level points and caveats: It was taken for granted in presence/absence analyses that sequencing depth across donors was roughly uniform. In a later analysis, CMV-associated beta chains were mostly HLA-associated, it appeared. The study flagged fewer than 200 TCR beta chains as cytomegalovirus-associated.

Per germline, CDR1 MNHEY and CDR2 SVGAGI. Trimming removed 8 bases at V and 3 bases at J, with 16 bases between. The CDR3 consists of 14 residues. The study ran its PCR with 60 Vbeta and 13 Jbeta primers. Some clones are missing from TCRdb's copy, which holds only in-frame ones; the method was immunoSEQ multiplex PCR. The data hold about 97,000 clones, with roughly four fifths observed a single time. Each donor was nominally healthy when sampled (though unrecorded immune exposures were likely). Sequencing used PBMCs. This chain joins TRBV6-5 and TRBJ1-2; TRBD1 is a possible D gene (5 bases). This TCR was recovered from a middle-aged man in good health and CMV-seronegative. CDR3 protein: CASAQLQGYYGYTF. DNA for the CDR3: TGTGCCAGCGCCCAGCTGCAGGGCTACTATGGCTACACCTTC.